These 20 T cell receptor beta chains originate from one sample sequenced in a study of shared clonotypes between healthy human individuals. Assay used: immunoSEQ multiplex PCR; TCRdb lists only in-frame clones, some missing. This sample has roughly 2.2 million clones, with 80% to 95% found just once. Input material: naive CD4+ T cells from PBMCs. Noted subset: CD45RA+ positively selected. The receptors originated from a man aged 18 to 29 in good health. Some clones in this sample may be carry-over from other donors' samples.

CDR3 in DNA: TGTGCCAGCAGCCCCAACACAGGGTGGGGCACAGATACGCAGTATTTT. Its protein is CASSPNTGWGTDTQYF. The rearrangement uses TRBV28 and TRBJ2-3, with a weak D call TRBD1 (6 bases). The CDR3 loop spans 16 amino acids. V gave up 6 bases and J gave up 1 base, with 17 bases separating them. The germline V gene encodes CDR1 MDHEN and CDR2 SYDVKM.

The V gene is TRBV2, the J gene TRBJ2-2, with TRBD2 identical over 11 bases. This CDR3 is built from 16 residues. The trim removed 5 bases at V and 7 bases at J, leaving 9 bases unmatched. CDR1 SNHLY and CDR2 FYNNEI come from the germline V gene. The CDR3 coding sequence is TGTGCCAGCAGTCCTAGACTAGCGGGAAGGGACGGGGAGCTGTTTTTT. It specifies CASSPRLAGRDGELFF.

CDR3 in amino acids: CSVVDRVYEQYF. CDR3 sequence (DNA): TGCAGCGTTGTGGACAGGGTATACGAGCAGTACTTC. The chain joins TRBV29-1 to TRBJ2-7, with 8 positions matching TRBD1. The CDR3 runs 12 residues. Unmatched junction bases numbered 3, after V lost 4 bases and J lost 4 bases. Germline CDR1 SQVTM, CDR2 ANQGSEA.

This chain uses TRBV28 with TRBJ2-7; 12 bases line up with TRBD1. J was trimmed by 7 bases and V by 6 bases; bases with no gene match: 10. The CDR3 runs to 15 residues. Per germline, CDR1 MDHEN and CDR2 SYDVKM. CDR3 coding DNA: TGTGCCAGCAGCCCCCTCGGGACAGGGGGCTTGGAGCAGTACTTC. This encodes CASSPLGTGGLEQYF.

This clone was detected once. The V and J genes are TRBV11-2 and TRBJ2-7, with D perhaps TRBD2 (6 bases). The V gene's germline CDR1 is SGHAT and CDR2 FQNNGV. The CDR3 is made up of 16 amino acids. V was clipped by 1 base and J by 0 bases, with 13 bases between them. The CDR3 DNA reads TGTGCCAGCAGCTTAGGGGGAGGCAGGGCCTCCTACGAGCAGTACTTC. This codes for CASSLGGGRASYEQYF.

The rearrangement joins TRBV7-9 to TRBJ2-1; D might be TRBD2 (5 bases). The CDR3 runs 15 residues. The V gene lost 5 bases and the J gene lost 2 bases, with 13 bases spanning the gap. Germline CDR1 SEHNR, CDR2 FQNEAQ (reference sequence). The CDR3 region has the DNA TGTGCCAGCAGCGACCGGGGATCCACCTACAATGAGCAGTTCTTC. Translated: CASSDRGSTYNEQFF.

CDR3 nucleotide sequence: TGTGCCACCCATACGGGCCGGGCCAGGCGCCAAGAGACCCAGTACTTC. Residues: CATHTGRARRQETQYF. The J gene is TRBJ2-5, the V gene TRBV28; D unresolved. Looked up from germline, CDR1 is MDHEN and CDR2 is SYDVKM. This CDR3 is 16 amino acids long. V gave up 10 bases and J gave up 1 base, with 22 bases separating them.

The chain couples TRBV14 to TRBJ2-7; D uncertain. V shed 3 bases and J shed 5 bases, with 14 bases lying between them. This CDR3 contains 14 residues. Germline V gives CDR1 SGHDN, CDR2 FVKESK. The CDR3 here is CASSQDLGFDEQYF. CDR3 sequence (DNA): TGTGCCAGCAGCCAGGATCTGGGATTCGACGAGCAGTACTTC.

This CDR3 is CASSLGSTAGVNEQFF. The CDR3, as DNA: TGTGCCAGCAGCCTAGGGAGCACGGCGGGAGTCAATGAGCAGTTCTTC. This chain links TRBV11-3 with TRBJ2-1; TRBD2 aligns across 7 bases. Germline V CDR1 and CDR2: SGHNT, YENEEA. CDR3 length equals 16 residues. The ends lost 5 bases at V and 6 bases at J; junction bases unmatched: 13.

On this clone itself: Distinct nucleotide sequences in the sample also encode this CDR3. The J gene is TRBJ2-1, the V gene TRBV19, with D tentatively TRBD2 (5 bases). This CDR3 region has 13 residues. Trimming pared 9 bases from V and 0 bases from J, leaving 9 bases between. Germline CDR1 is LNHDA and CDR2 is SQIVND (reference sequence). The chain's CDR3 is CASRGSSYNEQFF. The CDR3 DNA reads TGTGCCAGCAGAGGGAGCTCCTACAATGAGCAGTTCTTC.

This clone was recorded a few times. This chain uses TRBV29-1 with TRBJ1-1; D unclear. The CDR3 consists of 13 residues. Germline-derived CDR1 and CDR2 are SQVTM and ANQGSEA. The V end lost 4 bases, the J end lost 0 bases, and 9 bases lay between the germline ends. CDR3 amino acids: CSVAIRVNTEAFF. CDR3 coding DNA: TGCAGCGTTGCAATTCGGGTGAACACTGAAGCTTTCTTT. Looking up the rest from reference TRBV29-1 and TRBJ1-1 gives the full variable domain: SAVISQKPSRDICQRGTSLTIQCQVDSQVTMMFWYRQQPGQSLTLIATANQGSEATYESGFVIDKFPISRPNLTFSTLTVSNMSPEDSSIYLCSVAIRVNTEAFFGQGTRLTVV.

The V call is TRBV5-4, the J call TRBJ2-1, with 10 bases lining up with TRBD2. Germline CDR1 reads SGHNT; CDR2 reads YYREEE (reference sequence). J was trimmed by 5 bases and V by 2 bases; bases with no gene match: 10. The CDR3 has 17 amino acids. This CDR3 is CASSLFSGRVGNNEQFF. DNA of the CDR3: TGTGCCAGCAGCTTATTCAGCGGGAGGGTTGGGAACAATGAGCAGTTCTTC.

The chain uses TRBV6-1 and TRBJ1-4; TRBD1 agrees at 9 bases. Losses at the gene ends were 5 bases for V and 5 bases for J; bases not matched to a gene: 3. The CDR3 spans 14 residues. Per germline, CDR1 MNHNS and CDR2 SASEGT. CDR3 sequence reads: CASSRDRANEKLFF. CDR3 nucleotides: TGTGCCAGCAGTAGGGACAGGGCGAATGAAAAACTGTTTTTT.

This chain joins TRBV5-4 and TRBJ2-2, with 8 bases matching TRBD1. From germline, CDR1 is SGHNT and CDR2 YYREEE (reference sequence). This CDR3 has 14 residues. J was trimmed by 6 bases and V by 5 bases; bases with no gene match: 6. CDR3 nucleotide sequence: TGTGCCAGCAGGGGGGGACAGGCATCCGGGGAGCTGTTTTTT. Translated, it gives CASRGGQASGELFF.

As for this clone: In the same sample, other DNA sequences code for this CDR3. This rearrangement joins TRBV2 to TRBJ2-7; no clear D. Trimming removed 6 bases at V and 3 bases at J, with 6 bases between. The germline V gene has CDR1 SNHLY and CDR2 FYNNEI. The CDR3 contains 11 residues. In DNA form, the CDR3 reads TGTGCCAGCAGCGTGTTCTACGAGCAGTACTTC. It specifies CASSVFYEQYF.

Regarding this clone: The same CDR3 also results from other DNA sequences found in this sample. The CDR3: CAWSLEETQYF. As DNA, the CDR3 is TGTGCCTGGAGCTTAGAAGAGACCCAGTACTTC. The chain uses TRBV30 and TRBJ2-5, with D hard to call. Germline CDR1 reads GTSNPN; CDR2 reads SVGIG (reference sequence). This CDR3 has 11 residues. The V and J ends lost 3 bases and 3 bases respectively, with 5 bases between them.

The chain uses TRBV12-2 and TRBJ1-5. TRBV12-2 is flagged as a pseudogene. The CDR3 is 19 residues long. The CDR3 DNA follows: TGTGCAAGTCGCTTAAATGGAGACACAATCTGGTTGGGCAATCAGCCCCAGCATTTT. Residues: CASRLNGDTIWLGNQPQHF.

V gene TRBV14 combines with J gene TRBJ1-1; D ambiguous. The CDR3 sequence is 14 residues long. V dropped 1 base and J dropped 4 bases, with 10 bases sitting between them. Germline lookup yields CDR1 SGHDN and CDR2 FVKESK. CDR3 loop: CASSQVFRGTEAFF. As DNA, the CDR3 is TGTGCCAGCAGCCAAGTTTTCCGGGGCACTGAAGCTTTCTTT. The variable domain in full, completed from reference TRBV14 and TRBJ1-1, reads EAGVTQFPSHSVIEKGQTVTLRCDPISGHDNLYWYRRVMGKEIKFLLHFVKESKQDESGMPNNRFLAERTGGTYSTLKVQPAELEDSGVYFCASSQVFRGTEAFFGQGTRLTVV.

The chain employs TRBV27 and TRBJ2-1, with a tentative D call TRBD2 (5 bases). V lost 6 bases and J lost 0, with 18 bases in between. Germline lookup yields CDR1 MNHEY and CDR2 SMNVEV (reference sequence). CDR3 length: 17 amino acids. The CDR3 DNA reads TGTGCCAGCAGACCGTTCCTGCGGAGGAGCTCCTACAATGAGCAGTTCTTC. Its protein product is CASRPFLRRSSYNEQFF.

This clone has a handful of counts. The chain combines TRBV6-5 with TRBJ1-1, with D unclear. The germline V gene encodes CDR1 MNHEY and CDR2 SVGAGI. Trimming shortened V by 4 bases and J by 3 bases, and 9 bases separated the two germline ends. This CDR3 comprises 13 residues. This CDR3 is CASSFHPYTEAFF. CDR3 sequence (DNA): TGTGCCAGCAGTTTTCACCCGTACACTGAAGCTTTCTTT.